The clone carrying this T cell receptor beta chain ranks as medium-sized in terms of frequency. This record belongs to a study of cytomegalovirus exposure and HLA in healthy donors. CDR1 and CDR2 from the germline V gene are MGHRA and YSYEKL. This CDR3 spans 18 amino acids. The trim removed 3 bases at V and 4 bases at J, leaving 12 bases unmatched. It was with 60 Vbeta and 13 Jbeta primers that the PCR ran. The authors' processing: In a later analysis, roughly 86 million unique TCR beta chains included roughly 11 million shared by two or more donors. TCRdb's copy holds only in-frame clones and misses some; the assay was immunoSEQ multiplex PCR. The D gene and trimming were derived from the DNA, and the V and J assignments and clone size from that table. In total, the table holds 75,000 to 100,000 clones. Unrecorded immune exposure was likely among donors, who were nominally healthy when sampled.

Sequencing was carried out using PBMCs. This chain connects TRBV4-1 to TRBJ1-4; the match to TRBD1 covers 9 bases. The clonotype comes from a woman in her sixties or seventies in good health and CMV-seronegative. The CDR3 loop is CASSQWGQGQYLNEKLFF. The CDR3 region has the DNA TGCGCCAGCAGCCAGTGGGGACAGGGTCAATATCTTAATGAAAAACTGTTTTTT.